These T cell receptor beta chains were read from a single sample in a study of blood T cell repertoires in COVID-19. Libraries were prepared by immunoSEQ multiplex PCR; TCRdb keeps only in-frame clonotypes and omits some of them. Counted here are 99,000 or so clones, roughly 90% occurring once; the ten biggest clones make up roughly 5.6%. Source material: peripheral blood. These receptors originate from a human donor in a cohort sampled during active COVID-19. Each CDR3 is given with its conserved first and last residue. The D gene is left open where the match is weak. Clone sizes are given selectively: once, few, many, or a class where the clone is expanded.

d_call,clone_size,j_call,v_call,cdr3_aa,cdr3_nt
.,.,TRBJ2-3,TRBV7-9,CASSFGAWGRSTDTQYF,TGTGCCAGCAGCTTTGGAGCGTGGGGCCGAAGCACAGATACGCAGTATTTT
.,once,TRBJ2-7,TRBV6-5,CASRGSDSSYEQYF,TGTGCCAGCAGAGGATCGGACTCCTCCTACGAGCAGTACTTC
.,.,TRBJ2-7,TRBV11-2,CASSLESTIAYEQYF,TGTGCCAGCAGCTTAGAGAGCACTATCGCCTACGAGCAGTACTTC
TRBD2,.,TRBJ2-3,TRBV28,CASEPGLAVTDTQYF,TGTGCCAGCGAACCGGGACTAGCGGTTACAGATACGCAGTATTTT
.,.,TRBJ1-5,TRBV5-8,CASSRGRSYSNQPQHF,TGTGCCAGCAGCCGCGGGAGATCCTATAGCAATCAGCCCCAGCATTTT
.,.,TRBJ2-7,TRBV29-1,CSYVESYEQYF,TGCAGCTACGTTGAGAGCTACGAGCAGTACTTC
.,.,TRBJ2-7,TRBV27,CASSFRGSYEQYF,TGTGCCAGCAGTTTCCGGGGATCCTACGAGCAGTACTTC
.,.,TRBJ2-7,TRBV7-9,CASSPTHGEQYF,TGTGCCAGCAGCCCGACTCACGGCGAGCAGTACTTC
.,.,TRBJ1-2,TRBV5-1,CASSLSPGEFYGYTF,TGCGCCAGCAGCTTGAGCCCGGGGGAATTCTATGGCTACACCTTC
.,.,TRBJ2-7,TRBV27,CASRGLIYEQYF,TGTGCCAGCCGCGGGCTAATCTACGAGCAGTACTTC